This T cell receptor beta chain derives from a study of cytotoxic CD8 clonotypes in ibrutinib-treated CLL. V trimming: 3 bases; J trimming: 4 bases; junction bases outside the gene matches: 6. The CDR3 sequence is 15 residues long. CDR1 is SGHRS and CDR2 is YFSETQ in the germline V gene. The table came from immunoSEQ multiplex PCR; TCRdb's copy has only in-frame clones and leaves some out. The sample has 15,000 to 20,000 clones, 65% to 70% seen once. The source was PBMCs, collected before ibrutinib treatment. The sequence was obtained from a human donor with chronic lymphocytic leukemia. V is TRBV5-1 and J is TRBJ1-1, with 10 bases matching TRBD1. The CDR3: CASSWTGGLGTEAFF. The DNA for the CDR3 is TGCGCCAGCAGCTGGACAGGGGGGTTAGGCACTGAAGCTTTCTTT.